This entry features one T cell receptor (beta chain) sequence. Germline CDR1 KGHSH, CDR2 LQKENI. CDR3 size: 17 residues. J lost 3 bases, V lost 0 bases, and 8 bases had no gene match. The sample belongs to a study of blood T cell repertoires in COVID-19. Overall study: The cDNA or gDNA used as material had been derived from T cells, B-cell-depleted T cells, or PBMCs.

Original processing methods: Estimates of nucleated cell counts were drawn from the amplification of reference gene primers. The table came from immunoSEQ multiplex PCR; TCRdb's copy has only in-frame clones and leaves some out. That table is the source of V, J and clone size, and D and trimming were worked out from the DNA. The sample contains roughly 120,000 clones, 70% to 85% of which appear only once. This chain connects TRBV18 to TRBJ1-2; 9 nucleotides match TRBD1. The sequenced material came from peripheral blood. The sequence was collected from a man between 65 and 79 years old with active or convalescent COVID-19. For the CDR3, the DNA is TGTGCCAGCTCACCACCAACATTCCGGGACAGGGACTATGGCTACACCTTC. Translation gives CASSPPTFRDRDYGYTF.